The 2 T cell receptor beta chains in this list originate from one sample, sequenced in a study of monozygotic twins with inflammatory bowel disease. TCRdb reanalyzed the 5' RACE reads and collapses them to one entry per CDR3 protein, without DNA. The table for this sample gives more than 300,000 distinct CDR3 sequences. Sequenced material: blood. The receptors here all came from a human donor with ulcerative colitis or Crohn's disease, or a healthy co-twin of an affected twin (not recorded which).

The chain links TRBV14 to TRBJ2-1. From germline, CDR1 is SGHDN and CDR2 FVKESK. The CDR3 consists of 16 residues. The chain's CDR3 is CASSQRILTSNDEQFF.

V is TRBV6-5 and J is TRBJ1-4; TCRdb indicates TRBD1, and absent DNA this call remains unverified. The CDR3 runs 14 residues. Germline V gene lookup returns CDR1 MNHEY and CDR2 SVGAGI. The CDR3 is CASSYGQGNEKLFF.